The 16 T cell receptor beta chains in this list originate from one sample, sequenced in a study of T cells in Graves' hyperthyroidism and ophthalmopathy. RNA transcripts provided the source from which TCR beta CDR3 regions were amplified. First-round RT-PCR targeting the TCR CDR3 was performed with the HTBI primer set. TCRdb re-analysed the multiplex PCR reads in MiXCR, keeping a single row per CDR3 protein. This table has some 350,000 distinct CDR3 sequences, around 16% appearing once. Sequenced input: blood. The receptor source for this set is a woman between 18 and 30 years old with Graves' hyperthyroidism that later progressed to Graves' ophthalmopathy.

This clonotype occurred many times. The V call is TRBV11-3, the J call TRBJ2-1, with TRBD1 as a possible D gene (5 bases). Germline V CDR1 and CDR2: SGHNT, YENEEA. V was pared by 5 bases and J by 10 bases, with 12 bases between. The CDR3 runs 12 residues. The CDR3 DNA follows: TGTGCCAGCAGCCTAGGGGTTGGGGAGCAGTTCTTC. This encodes CASSLGVGEQFF.

The chain couples TRBV10-3 to TRBJ2-1, with D unclear. The CDR3 is 11 residues long. V was shortened by 10 bases and J by 7 bases, with 11 bases between the two germline ends. Germline loops: CDR1 ENHRY, CDR2 SYGVKD. Here the CDR3 DNA reads TGTGCCACTCTGTTGTCGAATGAGCAGTTCTTC. It codes for CATLLSNEQFF.

The sample holds many counts of this clonotype. The rearrangement links TRBV28 to TRBJ2-3, with D perhaps matching TRBD2 (6 bases). From germline, CDR1 is MDHEN and CDR2 SYDVKM. The CDR3 runs to 17 residues. The V end lost 5 bases, the J end lost 1 base, and 19 bases lay between the germline ends. The CDR3 spells CASSPLLTSSGTDTQYF. Here the CDR3 DNA reads TGTGCCAGCAGTCCCTTACTCACCTCTAGCGGCACAGATACGCAGTATTTT.

This clonotype was observed many times. This rearrangement joins TRBV7-9 to TRBJ2-7, with D tentatively TRBD2 (6 bases). Trimming pared 4 bases from V and 0 bases from J, leaving 16 bases between. The germline V gene has CDR1 SEHNR and CDR2 FQNEAQ (reference sequence). The CDR3 is 16 amino acids. CDR3 sequence: CASSSPWGDPSYEQYF. The CDR3 DNA follows: TGTGCCAGCAGCTCGCCCTGGGGGGACCCCTCCTACGAGCAGTACTTC.

In its sample, this clonotype was seen many times. V gene TRBV2 combines with J gene TRBJ2-7; D gene unclear. Germline values: CDR1 SNHLY, CDR2 FYNNEI. CDR3 length equals 12 residues. Trimming removed 6 bases at V and 4 bases at J, with 10 bases between. The CDR3 nucleotides read TGTGCCAGCAGCCCAGAAGGTTACGAGCAGTACTTC. Residues: CASSPEGYEQYF.

A note on this clonotype: A read error may be the cause here, since a much bigger clone is one base away. The chain joins TRBV28 to TRBJ2-1; TRBD2 aligns across 8 bases. The ends lost 4 bases at V and 6 bases at J; junction bases unmatched: 2. Germline values: CDR1 MDHEN, CDR2 SYDVKM. The CDR3 has 13 residues. CDR3 nucleotide sequence: TGTGCCAGCAGTTCCGGGACTAGCAATGAGCAGTTCTTC. Translating gives CASSSGTSNEQFF.

This clonotype was seen many times. The CDR3: CSARDKLNAAVKNIQYF. As DNA, the CDR3 is TGCAGTGCTAGAGATAAGTTGAATGCGGCTGTGAAAAACATTCAGTACTTC. This chain links TRBV20-1 with TRBJ2-4; D unresolved. The CDR3 runs to 17 residues. V gave up 0 bases and J gave up 4 bases, with 19 bases separating them. The germline CDR1 and CDR2 sequences are DFQATT and SNEGSKA (reference sequence).

This clonotype was seen at least ten times. The chain employs TRBV30 and TRBJ2-1, with TRBD2 matching over 9 bases. The germline V gene encodes CDR1 GTSNPN and CDR2 SVGIG (reference sequence). The CDR3 has 14 amino acids. V lost 2 bases to trimming and J lost 6 bases; unmatched junction nucleotides: 5. CDR3 sequence: CAWSRTSVGNEQFF. CDR3 nucleotides: TGTGCCTGGAGTCGGACTAGCGTCGGCAATGAGCAGTTCTTC.

This clonotype was found many times. The chain joins TRBV27 to TRBJ2-5; weak D call: TRBD1 (6 bases). From germline, CDR1 is MNHEY and CDR2 SMNVEV (reference sequence). The CDR3 loop spans 14 amino acids. With 6 bases removed from V and 5 bases from J, the gap between germline ends came to 16 bases. The CDR3: CASRPDRIRETQYF. The CDR3 DNA reads TGTGCCAGCAGACCTGACAGGATCCGGGAGACCCAGTACTTC.

This chain joins TRBV27 and TRBJ2-3; the match to TRBD1 covers 7 bases. V trimming: 3 bases; J trimming: 2 bases; junction bases outside the gene matches: 5. This CDR3 comprises 15 residues. CDR1 MNHEY and CDR2 SMNVEV come from the germline V gene (reference sequence). CDR3 nucleotides: TGTGCCAGCAGTTTGAGGGACAGCCCCACAGATACGCAGTATTTT. Translating gives CASSLRDSPTDTQYF.

The chain employs TRBV12-5 and TRBJ2-7; 10 nucleotides match TRBD2. The germline V gene encodes CDR1 LGHNT and CDR2 FRNRAP. CDR3 length equals 16 residues. V lost 0 bases and J lost 4; bases outside the gene matches: 6. The CDR3 bases are TGTGCTAGTGGTTTGGTACGTTCTAGCGGGAGATACGAGCAGTACTTC. Translating gives CASGLVRSSGRYEQYF.

CDR3 bases: TGTGCCAGCAGATGGGGTTTATACCGGCGGGAGGGCACTCCCGACTACGAGCAGTACTTC. Translation: CASRWGLYRREGTPDYEQYF. The V and J genes are TRBV7-9 and TRBJ2-7; 9 bases match TRBD2. Germline lookup yields CDR1 SEHNR and CDR2 FQNEAQ (reference sequence). J lost 3 bases, V lost 6 bases, and 24 bases had no gene match. The CDR3 loop spans 20 amino acids.

This clonotype came up many times. V usage is TRBV28 and J usage is TRBJ1-1; no clear D. Germline CDR1 is MDHEN and CDR2 is SYDVKM. The CDR3 has 15 residues. V dropped 1 base and J dropped 1 base, with 10 bases sitting between them. The CDR3 here is CASSLFATPNTEAFF. The CDR3 DNA is TGTGCCAGCAGTTTATTCGCAACCCCGAACACTGAAGCTTTCTTT. Combining the CDR3 with reference TRBV28 and TRBJ1-1 gives the whole variable domain DVKVTQSSRYLVKRTGEKVFLECVQDMDHENMFWYRQDPGLGLRLIYFSYDVKMKEKGDIPEGYSVSREKKERFSLILESASTNQTSMYLCASSLFATPNTEAFFGQGTRLTVV.

Ten or more counts support this clonotype. The chain couples TRBV30 to TRBJ2-2; TRBD1 agrees at 7 bases. The ends lost 0 bases at V and 4 bases at J; junction bases unmatched: 11. CDR1 and CDR2 from the germline V gene are GTSNPN and SVGIG (reference sequence). The length of the CDR3 is 17 residues. DNA for the CDR3: TGTGCCTGGAGTGTCAGGACAGGAAAAATTGGCACCGGGGAGCTGTTTTTT. It is translated as CAWSVRTGKIGTGELFF.

This clonotype was observed at least ten times. The V and J genes are TRBV7-9 and TRBJ2-1; 7 nucleotides line up with TRBD1. Trimming cost V 5 bases and J 2 bases; bases outside gene matches: 12. The CDR3 covers 17 residues. Germline V gene lookup returns CDR1 SEHNR and CDR2 FQNEAQ (reference sequence). This chain's CDR3 is CASSQTLQGSTYNEQFF. The CDR3 DNA sequence: TGTGCCAGCAGCCAAACGTTACAGGGGAGCACCTACAATGAGCAGTTCTTC.

This clonotype was observed a handful of times. The gene calls are TRBV7-2 and TRBJ2-3, with 9 nucleotides matching TRBD1. Per the germline V gene, CDR1 is SGHTA and CDR2 is FQGNSA. This CDR3 spans 16 amino acids. V gave up 4 bases and J gave up 3 bases; unmatched junction bases: 8. Here the CDR3 DNA reads TGTGCCAGCAGCTCCCGGGACAGGGATATTACAGATACGCAGTATTTT. This gives the protein CASSSRDRDITDTQYF.